Presented here are 10 T cell receptor beta chains from one specimen sequenced in a study of blood T cell repertoires in COVID-19. Clones were read by immunoSEQ multiplex PCR, and TCRdb kept only the in-frame ones, dropping some. This table holds 450,000 or so clones, roughly 89% found once. The sequenced material came from peripheral blood. These receptor sequences come from a young man with COVID-19, enrolled during active disease.

The chain carries TRBV28 and TRBJ1-2; D might be TRBD1 (6 bases). This CDR3 has 15 residues. Germline CDR1 reads MDHEN; CDR2 reads SYDVKM. Trimming stripped 3 bases from V and 6 bases from J, with 17 bases between. CDR3 protein: CASSFPGGHFNGYTF. The CDR3 region has the DNA TGTGCCAGCAGTTTCCCCGGGGGGCACTTTAATGGCTACACCTTC.

J is TRBJ1-6 and V is TRBV24-1; TRBD1 aligns across 12 bases. The CDR3 extends over 16 amino acids. V dropped 8 bases and J dropped 9; count of bases not matched to a gene: 10. Germline loops: CDR1 KGHDR, CDR2 SFDVKD. Here the CDR3 DNA reads TGTGCCACCACCTGGGACAGGGGGCGGCGTATTTCACCCCTCCACTTT. Protein product: CATTWDRGRRISPLHF.

The chain uses TRBV4-1 and TRBJ2-3, with a possible D match to TRBD2 (5 bases). CDR3 length: 14 residues. Trimming took 4 bases from V and 3 from J, leaving 11 bases between them. Germline CDR1 reads MGHRA; CDR2 reads YSYEKL. This chain's CDR3 is CASSLSVATDTQYF. The CDR3 region has the DNA TGCGCCAGCAGCCTCTCGGTAGCGACAGATACGCAGTATTTT.

DNA for the CDR3: TGTGCCAGTAGTCTACAGGGGAACACCGGGGAGCTGTTTTTT. This encodes CASSLQGNTGELFF. V gene TRBV19 combines with J gene TRBJ2-2; tentatively, D is TRBD1 (6 bases). This CDR3 has 14 amino acids. Germline loops: CDR1 LNHDA, CDR2 SQIVND (reference sequence). V was clipped by 5 bases and J by 1 base, with 8 bases between them.

This clone appeared a few times. The chain links TRBV7-3 to TRBJ2-2; 8 nucleotides align to TRBD1. Germline V gene sequence: CDR1 SGHTA, CDR2 FQGTGA. V gave up 2 bases and J gave up 1 base; unmatched junction bases: 3. CDR3 length: 16 residues. The CDR3 region is CASSLQQGVNTGELFF. Here the CDR3 DNA reads TGTGCCAGCAGCTTACAACAGGGGGTGAACACCGGGGAGCTGTTTTTT. Full variable domain (outside the CDR3, taken from reference TRBV7-3 and TRBJ2-2): GAGVSQTPSNKVTEKGKYVELRCDPISGHTALYWYRQSLGQGPEFLIYFQGTGAADDSGLPNDRFFAVRPEGSVSTLKIQRTERGDSAVYLCASSLQQGVNTGELFFGEGSRLTVL.

J is TRBJ1-5 and V is TRBV6-1; perhaps TRBD1 as D (6 bases). Between the trimmed V and J ends, which lost 2 bases and 6 bases, there was a span of 11 bases. The CDR3 consists of 14 residues. Germline CDR1 is MNHNS and CDR2 is SASEGT. The CDR3 loop reads CASSEWDTGQPQHF. CDR3 DNA: TGTGCCAGCAGTGAATGGGACACGGGTCAGCCCCAGCATTTT.

DNA for the CDR3: TGTGCCAGCAGCGACCGCGGGACAGGGGGCTTTGGAGATACGCAGTATTTT. Protein product: CASSDRGTGGFGDTQYF. This chain connects TRBV9 to TRBJ2-3; 12 bases map to TRBD1. The trim removed 3 bases at V and 5 bases at J, leaving 10 bases unmatched. This CDR3 comprises 17 residues. Germline lookup yields CDR1 SGDLS and CDR2 YYNGEE.

This sequence joins TRBV11-2 and TRBJ1-3; a possible D gene is TRBD1 (5 bases). Trimming cost V 5 bases and J 0 bases, with 11 bases left between them. Germline V CDR1 and CDR2: SGHAT, FQNNGV. This CDR3 has 15 residues. CDR3 residues: CASSLGAFSGNTIYF. CDR3 nucleotide sequence: TGTGCCAGCAGCCTTGGGGCTTTCTCTGGAAACACCATATATTTT.

In this sample, this clone turned up a few times. The chain joins TRBV5-4 to TRBJ1-3, with 8 bases lining up with TRBD1. Germline-derived CDR1 and CDR2 are SGHNT and YYREEE (reference sequence). The V gene end was trimmed by 4 bases and the J gene end by 4 bases; junction bases not matched to a gene: 7. This CDR3 is 15 amino acids long. CDR3 sequence: CASSPDRGAGNTIYF. In nucleotides, the CDR3 is TGTGCCAGCAGCCCCGACAGGGGAGCGGGAAACACCATATATTTT.

This clone was detected once. The chain links TRBV24-1 to TRBJ2-3; D unclear. The ends were cut back, 5 bases at V and 2 bases at J, with 13 bases in the middle. The CDR3 has 15 residues. CDR1 is KGHDR, CDR2 SFDVKD, per germline. The DNA for the CDR3 is TGTGCCACCAGTGCGCGGCAGCGAGTCACAGATACGCAGTATTTT. Protein sequence: CATSARQRVTDTQYF.